This T cell receptor beta chain was obtained from a study of monozygotic twins with inflammatory bowel disease (dated by TCRdb to about 2019). Notes on the research overall: In total, about 28 monozygotic twin pairs made up the full study: 19 Danish pairs, all IBD-discordant, plus nine German pairs, of which four were IBD-concordant and five were IBD-discordant. Within discordant pairs, disease-associated traits were sought mainly by comparing IBD patients with their genetically identical healthy co-twins. Each individual had, on average, about 151 000 unique TCRalpha sequences and 181 000 unique TCRbeta sequences available for analysis. Summary of the overall study and its limitations: No difference in repertoire similarity was observed between concordant and discordant twins, possibly owing to limited statistical power. Measured by the inverse Simpson index, TCRbeta repertoire diversity was lower in IBD patients than in their healthy co-twins. IBD patients shared fewer clonotypes with other individuals than healthy twins did, most markedly in patients showing signs of disease activity. The analysis was unable to tell apart different T cell subtypes. Because patients received different immunosuppressive treatments, the repertoires may have picked up extra background noise and variability between individuals. No single strong signal or clonotype linked to IBD turned up in the results, so the idea that one exists was not supported.

Library preparation used 5' RACE. Preparation of each TCR library used approximately 4,000 ng of total RNA. For each sample, cDNA synthesis with SMARTScribe reverse transcriptase was split into eight separate reactions. During cDNA synthesis, unique molecular identifiers containing a 6-nucleotide sample barcode were introduced by template switching. TCRalpha and TCRbeta cDNA was amplified by two nested PCRs of 16 and 9 cycles, with bead purification after each PCR. Before amplification, cDNA was treated with uracil DNA-glycosylase and purified using the QIAquick PCR purification kit. The second PCR was the step at which Illumina TruSeq-compatible adapters and sample-specific barcodes were added. Library quality and concentration were assessed using TapeStation and Qubit, and about 5 ng of each library was pooled. Pooled libraries were sequenced on an Illumina HiSeq2500 single-index Rapid Run with 2 x 100 bp reads and custom sequencing primers. On the authors' methods: PCR and sequencing errors were corrected by UMI-based consensus assembly using MiGEC version 1.2.6. MiXCR version 2.1.1 was used to carry out V(D)J alignment, clonotype assembly and CDR3 extraction. Gene usage, clonotype sharing and MAIT/NKT TCR abundance were normalised by analysing the top 1000, 10 000 and 20 000 clonotypes per sample. After downsampling to 27 000 UMIs, diversity was calculated as the inverse Simpson index using the vegan R package. Paired Mann-Whitney U tests were applied to discordant twin pairs, with Benjamini-Hochberg correction for multiple testing. Reprocessed by TCRdb, the reads give a single entry per CDR3 protein sequence, without DNA. TCRdb's processing, not the study's, gives the V and J calls here. This sample's clone table shows roughly 160,000 distinct CDR3 sequences. The ten largest clones capture roughly 2.4% of the sample.

On this clonotype: Its antigen specificity is not known.

From each donor, a roughly 2.5 ml peripheral blood sample was collected into PAXgene tubes and stored at -80 degrees C. Without T cell sorting, total RNA was isolated from whole blood using the PAXgene blood miRNA kit on an automated QIAcube. Peripheral blood from monozygotic twin pairs who were concordant or discordant for inflammatory bowel disease underwent deep TCRalpha and TCRbeta repertoire profiling using unique molecular barcoding. Smoking habits were recorded for all twin pairs, with individuals classified as current, former or never smokers. Sequenced: blood. This receptor was obtained from a human donor with ulcerative colitis or Crohn's disease, or a healthy co-twin of an affected twin (not recorded which).

CDR3 protein: CASSLLLAGGSTDTQYF. The sequence is built from TRBV5-6 and TRBJ2-3; the D gene TCRdb calls, TRBD2, cannot be checked with no DNA. The CDR3, from cysteine to phenylalanine, totals 17 residues. The coding DNA is unavailable. The germline V gene encodes CDR1 SGHDT and CDR2 YYEEEE.